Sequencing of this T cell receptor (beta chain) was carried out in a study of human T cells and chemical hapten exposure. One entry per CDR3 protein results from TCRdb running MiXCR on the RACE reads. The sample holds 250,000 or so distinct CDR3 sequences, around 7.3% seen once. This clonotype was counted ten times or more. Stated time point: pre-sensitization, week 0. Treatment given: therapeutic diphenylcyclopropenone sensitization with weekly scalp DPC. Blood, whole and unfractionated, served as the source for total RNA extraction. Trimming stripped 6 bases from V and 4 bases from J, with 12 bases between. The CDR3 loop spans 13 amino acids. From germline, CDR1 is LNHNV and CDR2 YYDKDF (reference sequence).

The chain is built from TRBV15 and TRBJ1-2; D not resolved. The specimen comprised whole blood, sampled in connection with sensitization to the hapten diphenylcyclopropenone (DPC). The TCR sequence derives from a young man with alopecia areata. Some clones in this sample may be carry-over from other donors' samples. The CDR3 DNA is TGTGCCACCAGTAGGGCTGATCTCTATGGCTACACCTTC. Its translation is CATSRADLYGYTF. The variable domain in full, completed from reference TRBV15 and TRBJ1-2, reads DAMVIQNPRYQVTQFGKPVTLSCSQTLNHNVMYWYQQKSSQAPKLLFHYYDKDFNNEADTPDNFQSRRPNTSFCFLDIRSPGLGDTAMYLCATSRADLYGYTFGSGTRLTVV.